Listed below are T cell receptor beta chains from one sample, sequenced in a study of T cell responses to AZD1222 COVID-19 vaccine. Profiling relied on immunoSEQ multiplex PCR, and the TCRdb table lists in-frame clones only, not all of them. The table records 180,000 or so clones, over 85% of them present only once. Specimen: peripheral blood, collected on day 0 of AZD1222 vaccination. All receptors derive from an adult in good health. Both conserved end residues are part of each CDR3. A D gene is named only where the DNA matches it firmly. Not every row has a clone size; where given, it reads once, few, many or a size class.

NA | TRBJ1-2 | TRBV11-2 | NA | CASSLDNRLMGYGYTF | TGTGCCAGCAGCTTAGATAACCGGCTGATGGGCTATGGCTACACCTTC
TRBD1 | TRBJ1-1 | TRBV6-5 | NA | CASSWDRGVITKAFF | TGTGCCAGCAGTTGGGACAGGGGGGTGATTACTAAAGCTTTCTTT
NA | TRBJ2-1 | TRBV14 | NA | CASSQQGGPYNEQFF | TGTGCCAGCAGCCAACAGGGCGGGCCGTACAATGAGCAGTTCTTC
NA | TRBJ1-1 | TRBV10-1 | NA | CASSESFSGPEKAFF | TGCGCCAGCAGTGAATCGTTTTCGGGACCCGAAAAGGCTTTCTTT
TRBD1 | TRBJ2-1 | TRBV6-5 | NA | CASSYEGADNEQFF | TGTGCCAGCAGTTACGAGGGGGCAGACAATGAGCAGTTCTTC
NA | TRBJ2-7 | TRBV28 | NA | CASRLFGAYEQYF | TGTGCCAGCAGACTTTTCGGGGCCTACGAGCAGTACTTC
TRBD1 | TRBJ2-1 | TRBV18 | NA | CASSRTGETTMKQFF | TGTGCCAGCTCACGGACAGGGGAGACTACAATGAAGCAGTTCTTC
NA | TRBJ1-1 | TRBV18 | NA | CASSGRTGSRGTEAFF | TGTGCCAGCTCAGGAAGAACAGGGTCCCGGGGCACTGAAGCTTTCTTT
TRBD1 | TRBJ1-2 | TRBV29-1 | NA | CSAKTGGYGYTF | TGCAGCGCAAAGACAGGGGGCTATGGCTACACCTTC
NA | TRBJ2-3 | TRBV5-6 | NA | CASSRDGRTDTQYF | TGTGCCAGCAGCCGCGACGGGCGCACAGATACGCAGTATTTT
NA | TRBJ2-1 | TRBV27 | NA | CASSLRATGIEQFF | TGTGCCAGCAGTCTACGTGCCACAGGGATCGAGCAGTTCTTC
TRBD2 | TRBJ2-7 | TRBV7-9 | NA | CASSPPLVTSEVYEQYF | TGTGCCAGCAGCCCCCCCCTCGTGACTAGCGAAGTCTACGAGCAGTACTTC
NA | TRBJ1-4 | TRBV21-1 | NA | CASSKAQPGGEKLFF | TGTGCCAGCAGCAAAGCGCAGCCAGGTGGGGAAAAACTGTTTTTT
NA | TRBJ1-2 | TRBV19 | NA | CASSIVLSGLNYGYTF | TGTGCCAGTAGTATAGTCCTATCGGGACTGAACTATGGCTACACCTTC
NA | TRBJ2-1 | TRBV7-9 | NA | CASSSRDSFYNEQFF | TGTGCCAGCAGCTCCCGGGACTCATTCTACAATGAGCAGTTCTTC
NA | TRBJ2-7 | TRBV5-1 | NA | CASSLAGLGYEQYF | TGCGCCAGCAGCTTGGCAGGGTTGGGGTACGAGCAGTACTTC
NA | TRBJ1-1 | TRBV28 | once | CASSLPRLPANTEAFF | TGTGCCAGCAGCCTCCCAAGACTGCCCGCTAACACTGAAGCTTTCTTT
TRBD1 | TRBJ2-3 | TRBV6-5 | NA | CASSNRQGAYQYF | TGTGCCAGCAGTAACCGGCAGGGGGCTTACCAGTATTTT
NA | TRBJ1-2 | TRBV6-1 | once | CASSEPYGYTF | TGTGCCAGCAGTGAACCTTATGGCTACACCTTC
NA | TRBJ2-5 | TRBV5-4 | NA | CASSSGREQETQYF | TGTGCCAGCAGCTCCGGACGGGAACAAGAGACCCAGTACTTC
NA | TRBJ1-3 | TRBV7-9 | once | CASSPGRADGNTIYF | TGTGCCAGCAGCCCCGGGAGGGCGGACGGAAACACCATATATTTT
NA | TRBJ2-1 | TRBV9 | NA | CASSVDPLLSGSSYNEQFF | TGTGCCAGCAGCGTAGACCCCCTCCTATCGGGAAGCTCCTACAATGAGCAGTTCTTC
NA | TRBJ2-1 | TRBV27 | NA | CASSPTDGLAYNEQFF | TGTGCCAGCAGCCCTACTGATGGGCTAGCCTACAATGAGCAGTTCTTC
TRBD1 | TRBJ1-2 | TRBV29-1 | NA | CSVEVNRGTDGYTF | TGCAGCGTTGAAGTAAACAGGGGGACGGATGGCTACACCTTC
TRBD2 | TRBJ2-1 | TRBV4-1 | NA | CASSQDISGRAGEQFF | TGCGCCAGCAGCCAAGACATTAGCGGGAGGGCCGGTGAGCAGTTCTTC
NA | TRBJ2-1 | TRBV7-8 | once | CASSSLSGVSYNEQFF | TGTGCCAGCAGCTCCTTAAGCGGAGTCTCCTACAATGAGCAGTTCTTC
TRBD1 | TRBJ1-6 | TRBV30 | NA | CAWSAPTGNNSPLHF | TGTGCCTGGAGTGCCCCGACAGGGAATAATTCACCCCTCCACTTT
NA | TRBJ2-1 | TRBV19 | few | CAAGALAGGSYNEQFF | TGTGCCGCGGGGGCCTTAGCGGGCGGCTCCTACAATGAGCAGTTCTTC
NA | TRBJ1-1 | TRBV27 | NA | CASSLSLGDEAFF | TGTGCCAGCAGTTTATCGTTGGGGGATGAAGCTTTCTTT
NA | TRBJ1-1 | TRBV28 | NA | CASSPIGGFTEAFF | TGTGCCAGCAGCCCTATAGGGGGTTTTACTGAAGCTTTCTTT
TRBD1 | TRBJ2-2 | TRBV3-1/TRBV3-2 | NA | CASSPQDRSNTGELFF | TGTGCCAGCAGCCCCCAGGACAGGTCGAACACCGGGGAGCTGTTTTTT
NA | TRBJ2-7 | TRBV5-1 | few | CASSLRLGQLSYEQYF | TGCGCCAGCAGCTTGCGGCTTGGACAGCTCTCCTACGAGCAGTACTTC
NA | TRBJ1-4 | TRBV7-9 | NA | CASSLSSSETGKLFF | TGTGCCAGCAGCTTATCTAGCAGCGAGACGGGAAAACTGTTTTTT
NA | TRBJ2-7 | TRBV27 | NA | CASSDRSNYEQYF | TGTGCCAGCAGTGACAGGTCGAACTACGAGCAGTACTTC
NA | TRBJ2-7 | TRBV12-3/TRBV12-4 | NA | CASGRTAAYEQYF | TGTGCCAGCGGAAGAACAGCGGCCTACGAGCAGTACTTC
NA | TRBJ1-1 | TRBV12-5 | NA | CASDMSMNTEAFF | TGTGCTAGTGATATGTCCATGAACACTGAAGCTTTCTTT